This entry features one T cell receptor beta chain sequence. From germline, CDR1 is SGHAT and CDR2 FQNNGV. The CDR3 is 18 residues long. V was trimmed by 1 base and J by 5 bases, leaving 22 bases between them. A multiplex PCR was run with 60 Vbeta primers and 13 Jbeta primers. Here immunoSEQ multiplex PCR was the method, and the copy in TCRdb shows in-frame clones only, minus some. Of approximately 200,000 clones listed, over 70% are singletons. The sample is drawn from a study of cytomegalovirus exposure and HLA in healthy donors. Overall study context: Earlier results showed roughly 120 million unique TCR beta sequences derived from 150 million to 200 million T cells.

The rearrangement joins TRBV11-2 to TRBJ2-3, with unresolved D. The sample comprised PBMCs. The clonotype comes from a woman aged 25 to 39 in good health and CMV-seropositive. The CDR3 reads CASSLGGKATTYQDTQYF. CDR3 nucleotide sequence: TGTGCCAGCAGCTTAGGCGGAAAGGCTACGACTTACCAAGATACGCAGTATTTT. Combining the CDR3 with reference TRBV11-2 and TRBJ2-3 gives the whole variable domain EAGVAQSPRYKIIEKRQSVAFWCNPISGHATLYWYQQILGQGPKLLIQFQNNGVVDDSQLPKDRFSAERLKGVDSTLKIQPAKLEDSAVYLCASSLGGKATTYQDTQYFGPGTRLTVL.